A selection of T cell receptor beta chains follows, all from one sample in a study of T cell changes during pregnancy in multiple sclerosis. Clones were sequenced by immunoSEQ multiplex PCR, and TCRdb holds only the in-frame ones, with some missing. The table has some 99,000 clones, about 93% seen once. Here the sequenced sample was peripheral blood, taken after pregnancy. Every receptor here comes from a female donor with multiple sclerosis, enrolled in a pregnancy study. The CDR3 runs from the conserved cysteine through the conserved F or W. D genes are given only for firm matches. Only part of the rows carry a size: once, few, many, or a class if the clone is expanded.

d_gene | j_gene | abundance | v_gene | CDR3nt | CDR3aa
TRBD1 | TRBJ1-1 | - | TRBV5-1 | TGCGCCAGCAGCTTAACCAGGGGGATTTTGAACACTGAAGCTTTCTTT | CASSLTRGILNTEAFF
TRBD2 | TRBJ2-7 | - | TRBV13 | TGTGCCAGCAGCGCCGGACTAGCGGGAGGCCACGAGCAGTACTTC | CASSAGLAGGHEQYF
TRBD1 | TRBJ2-7 | - | TRBV27 | TGTGCCAGCAGTTTATCTATGGGGACAGTGTCCTACGAGCAGTACTTC | CASSLSMGTVSYEQYF
- | TRBJ1-1 | once | TRBV7-9 | TGTGCCAGCAGCCAGGGACAACCTGAAGCTTTCTTT | CASSQGQPEAFF
- | TRBJ1-5 | few | TRBV27 | TGTGCCAGCAGTTTGTCGTCCCATCAGCCCCAGCATTTT | CASSLSSHQPQHF
- | TRBJ1-2 | once | TRBV27 | TGTGCCAGCAGTTTTTCGGGGGGCGGTTTCTATGGCTACACCTTC | CASSFSGGGFYGYTF
TRBD1 | TRBJ2-2 | - | TRBV2 | TGTGCCAGCAGCAAAGACAGGGGGCGAACGAACACCGGGGAGCTGTTTTTT | CASSKDRGRTNTGELFF
TRBD1 | TRBJ1-5 | few | TRBV19 | TGTGCCAGTAGTGATGGGACAGGGGTTCAGAGTCAGCCCCAGCATTTT | CASSDGTGVQSQPQHF
TRBD1 | TRBJ1-2 | - | TRBV5-4 | TGTGCCAGCAGATTCCGGGACAGGGGGCAAGGTTATGGCTACACCTTC | CASRFRDRGQGYGYTF
TRBD2 | TRBJ2-7 | - | TRBV28 | TGTGCCAGCAGCGAAAGGACTAGCGCGAGCTACGAGCAGTACTTC | CASSERTSASYEQYF
TRBD2 | TRBJ2-3 | - | TRBV7-6 | TGTGCCAGCAGCTTAAGGGCCACAGCGGGGAGAGGAGATACGCAGTATTTT | CASSLRATAGRGDTQYF
TRBD2 | TRBJ2-3 | - | TRBV5-1 | TGCGCCAGCAGCTTGGCTAGCGGGCCATTGGTAGATACGCAGTATTTT | CASSLASGPLVDTQYF
- | TRBJ1-2 | once | TRBV10-3 | TGTGCCATCAGTGAGGGGAGCTATGGCTACACCTTC | CAISEGSYGYTF
- | TRBJ2-5 | - | TRBV18 | TGTGCCAGCTCACCACCGGGGGGGCGAGAGACCCAGTACTTC | CASSPPGGRETQYF
- | TRBJ2-7 | - | TRBV29-1 | TGCAGCGTTGAAGATCCATTCAGGGGCCCCCCCGAGCAGTACTTC | CSVEDPFRGPPEQYF
TRBD2 | TRBJ2-1 | - | TRBV4-1 | TGCGCCAGCAGCCAATCTGGACCGACTAGCGGGCACTACAATGAGCAGTTCTTC | CASSQSGPTSGHYNEQFF
TRBD2 | TRBJ2-3 | - | TRBV4-1 | TGCGCCAGCAGAGGAGCGGGAGGGCCAGATACGCAGTATTTT | CASRGAGGPDTQYF
- | TRBJ1-2 | - | TRBV28 | TGTGCCAGCAGTTTAGGGTACAAGGGGACTTATGGCTACACCTTC | CASSLGYKGTYGYTF
- | TRBJ1-5 | - | TRBV6-1 | TGTGCCAGCAGTGGGGGCAGGGAGGACCAGCCCCAGCATTTT | CASSGGREDQPQHF
- | TRBJ2-2 | - | TRBV9 | TGTGCCAGCAGCGTGACTATAAGAATCGGGGAGCTGTTTTTT | CASSVTIRIGELFF
TRBD2 | TRBJ2-1 | - | TRBV7-9 | TGTGCCAGCAGTCAACTAGCGGGAGGGCGCTCCTACAATGAGCAGTTCTTC | CASSQLAGGRSYNEQFF
TRBD2 | TRBJ2-2 | - | TRBV6-5 | TGTGCCAGCGTAGCGGGCCATGGCACCGGGGAGCTGTTTTTT | CASVAGHGTGELFF
TRBD1 | TRBJ1-1 | - | TRBV4-2 | TGTGCCAGCAGCAATCCAGAACTACAGGGGTTGAACACTGAAGCTTTCTTT | CASSNPELQGLNTEAFF
- | TRBJ1-2 | - | TRBV28 | TGTGCCAGCAGTTTTGGGGGGAACTATGGCTACACCTTC | CASSFGGNYGYTF
TRBD1 | TRBJ2-7 | - | TRBV19 | TGTGCCAGTACCGGGACAGGGGTCAACGAGCAGTACTTC | CASTGTGVNEQYF
TRBD2 | TRBJ2-5 | - | TRBV9 | TGTGCCAGCAGCTTAAGAGGACTAGCGGGAAGCCAAGAGACCCAGTACTTC | CASSLRGLAGSQETQYF
- | TRBJ2-1 | - | TRBV2 | TGTGCCAGCAGGGGTGGCAGGGGGCGGGAGGGCCGGGTCAATGAGCAGTTCTTC | CASRGGRGREGRVNEQFF
TRBD2 | TRBJ2-3 | - | TRBV11-2 | TGTGCCAGCAGCCCCGGGACTAAAACGCAGTATTTT | CASSPGTKTQYF
- | TRBJ2-7 | - | TRBV9 | TGTGCCAGCAGCGTAGGGGTCTTACTCGACTCCTCCTACGAGCAGTACTTC | CASSVGVLLDSSYEQYF
- | TRBJ2-4 | - | TRBV10-3 | TGTGCCATCAGTGAGTCGGAGGGGGCGGGAGCCAAAAACATTCAGTACTTC | CAISESEGAGAKNIQYF
TRBD1 | TRBJ2-2 | - | TRBV4-1 | TGCGCCAGCAGCCAGACCCGGGACAGGGGGCCCCGAGGGACCGGGGAGCTGTTTTTT | CASSQTRDRGPRGTGELFF
TRBD2 | TRBJ2-7 | once | TRBV4-1 | TGCGCCAGCAGCCAAGAACTTTGGCTAGCGGGAAGCGAGCAGTACTTC | CASSQELWLAGSEQYF
TRBD2 | TRBJ2-1 | - | TRBV10-2 | TGCGCCATCAGGACTAGCGGGAGCTCCTACAATGAGCAGTTCTTC | CAIRTSGSSYNEQFF
- | TRBJ2-7 | - | TRBV21-1 | TGTGCCAGCAGCAAGGACAATAAACCATCCTACGAGCAGTACTTC | CASSKDNKPSYEQYF
TRBD2 | TRBJ2-1 | - | TRBV5-1 | TGCGCCAGCAGCTTTAGACTAGCGGGAGGAGTAGTGGATGAGCAGTTCTTC | CASSFRLAGGVVDEQFF